The 10 T cell receptor beta chains in this list originate from one sample, sequenced in a study of early T cells in non-severe SARS-CoV-2 infection. TCRdb reprocessed the 5' RACE reads via MiXCR and lists one record per CDR3 protein. The sample has approximately 21,000 distinct CDR3 sequences, around 5% seen once. Sequenced: whole blood. Receptor source: an adult who was a healthcare worker with PCR-confirmed SARS-CoV-2 infection or an uninfected control (not recorded which).

The chain is built from TRBV6-1 and TRBJ1-1; D possibly corresponds to TRBD1 (6 bases). The germline V gene encodes CDR1 MNHNS and CDR2 SASEGT. This CDR3 is 13 amino acids long. V lost 6 bases and J lost 4, with 12 bases in between. CDR3 residues: CASSHRDGTEAFF. Written as DNA, the CDR3 is TGTGCCAGCAGCCACAGGGACGGCACTGAAGCTTTCTTT.

The table lists this clonotype with many counts. The chain has TRBV6-6 and TRBJ2-7; D possibly corresponds to TRBD1 (6 bases). CDR1 and CDR2 from the germline V gene are MNHNY and SVGAGI (reference sequence). Trimming removed 11 bases from V and 7 bases from J, with 15 bases in between. The CDR3 extends over 11 amino acids. The CDR3 bases are TGTGCCTCCTGGAGAAGGGGGGAGCAGTACTTC. Translated, it gives CASWRRGEQYF.

This clonotype was observed at least ten times. This chain joins TRBV11-3 and TRBJ2-3; D is ambiguous. The CDR3 covers 13 residues. In germline, CDR1 is SGHNT, CDR2 YENEEA. V was cut by 5 bases and J by 3 bases, with 9 bases left in between. CDR3 sequence reads: CASSPDLTDTQYF. Here the CDR3 DNA reads TGTGCCAGCAGCCCCGACCTGACAGATACGCAGTATTTT.

This clonotype was detected many times. The DNA of the CDR3 is TGTGCCAGCAGTTTGGGGGGGAGGGCCTACGAGCAGTACTTC. It codes for CASSLGGRAYEQYF. V is TRBV12-3 or TRBV12-4 and J is TRBJ2-7; TRBD2 matches 7 bases. The V segment lost 3 bases and the J segment 2 bases; nucleotides outside the gene matches: 4. The CDR3 is 14 amino acids.

There are many counts of this clonotype. This chain links TRBV2 with TRBJ1-4; no clear D. Germline V gene sequence: CDR1 SNHLY, CDR2 FYNNEI. Trimming took 2 bases from V and 4 from J, leaving 2 bases between them. The CDR3 is 12 amino acids. This CDR3 reads CASSEYNEKLFF. The CDR3 nucleotides read TGTGCCAGCAGTGAATATAATGAAAAACTGTTTTTT.

This clonotype has a count of ten or more. V usage is TRBV4-1 and J usage is TRBJ1-2, with D maybe TRBD1 (6 bases). The CDR3 totals 14 residues. V shed 0 bases and J shed 4 bases, with 9 bases lying between them. Germline CDR1 MGHRA, CDR2 YSYEKL. The CDR3 loop is CASSQDRGSYGYTF. CDR3 DNA: TGCGCCAGCAGCCAAGACAGGGGTAGCTATGGCTACACCTTC.

The sample holds many counts of this clonotype. V and J are TRBV13 and TRBJ2-5; TRBD1 might be the D (5 bases). The CDR3 has 14 amino acids. Trimming pared 3 bases from V and 5 bases from J, leaving 13 bases between. The germline V gene has CDR1 PRHDT and CDR2 FYEKMQ (reference sequence). CDR3 nucleotides: TGTGCCAGCAGCTTCCTTGCAGGGCAGGAGACCCAGTACTTC. This sequence encodes CASSFLAGQETQYF.

This clonotype is categorized as medium-sized. The chain employs TRBV7-3 and TRBJ2-3, with D maybe TRBD2 (6 bases). Trimming removed 4 bases from V and 1 base from J, with 18 bases in between. The CDR3 totals 17 residues. Per germline, CDR1 SGHTA and CDR2 FQGTGA. CDR3 DNA: TGTGCCAGCAGCTCGACCGGGACTCCCAGGGGCACAGATACGCAGTATTTT. Amino acids: CASSSTGTPRGTDTQYF.

The chain joins TRBV6-5 to TRBJ2-5; 11 bases line up with TRBD2. The CDR3 extends over 15 amino acids. V shed 4 bases, J shed 1 base, and the junction held 2 bases outside the gene matches. CDR1 and CDR2 (germline): MNHEY, SVGAGI. For the CDR3, the DNA is TGTGCCAGCAGTTTGGGACTAGCGGTCCAAGAGACCCAGTACTTC. As protein: CASSLGLAVQETQYF.

This clonotype has just a few counts. V usage is TRBV18 and J usage is TRBJ2-1; D not resolved. CDR1 is KGHSH, CDR2 LQKENI, per germline. The V gene lost 3 bases and the J gene lost 0 bases, with 12 bases spanning the gap. The CDR3 runs to 16 residues. This chain's CDR3 is CASSPRPDSSYNEQFF. In DNA, the CDR3 is TGTGCCAGCTCACCTCGCCCAGATAGCTCCTACAATGAGCAGTTCTTC. Full variable domain (rest looked up from reference TRBV18 and TRBJ2-1): NAGVMQNPRHLVRRRGQEARLRCSPMKGHSHVYWYRQLPEEGLKFMVYLQKENIIDESGMPKERFSAEFPKEGPSILRIQQVVRGDSAAYFCASSPRPDSSYNEQFFGPGTRLTVL.